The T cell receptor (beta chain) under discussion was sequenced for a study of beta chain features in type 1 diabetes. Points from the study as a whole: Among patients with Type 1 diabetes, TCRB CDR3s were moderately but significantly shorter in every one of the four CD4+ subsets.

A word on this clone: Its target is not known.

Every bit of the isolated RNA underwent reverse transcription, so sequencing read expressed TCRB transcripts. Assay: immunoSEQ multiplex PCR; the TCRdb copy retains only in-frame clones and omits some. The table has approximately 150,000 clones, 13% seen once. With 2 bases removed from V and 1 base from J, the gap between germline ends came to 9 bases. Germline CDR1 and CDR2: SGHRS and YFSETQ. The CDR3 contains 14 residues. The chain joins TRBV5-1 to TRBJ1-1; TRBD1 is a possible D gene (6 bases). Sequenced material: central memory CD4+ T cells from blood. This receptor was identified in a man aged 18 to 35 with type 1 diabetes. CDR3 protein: CASSFGQTNTEAFF. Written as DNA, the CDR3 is TGCGCCAGCAGCTTCGGACAGACGAACACTGAAGCTTTCTTT.